The rows below give T cell receptor beta chains drawn from one sample of a study of CD8+ T cells in alopecia areata. Method: immunoSEQ multiplex PCR; TCRdb's copy keeps in-frame clones and lacks some. The sample has approximately 58,000 clones; about 40% are singletons. The sequenced sample consisted of NKG2D-low CD8+ T cells sorted from blood. The receptor source for this set is a human donor with alopecia areata. CDR3s include the opening cysteine and the closing phenylalanine or tryptophan.

v_gene: TRBV4-3; j_gene: TRBJ2-2; CDR3aa: CASSHATSGELFF
v_gene: TRBV27; j_gene: TRBJ2-1; CDR3aa: CASCPDGTYNEQFF
v_gene: TRBV14; j_gene: TRBJ2-3; CDR3aa: CASSQETDRDTQYF
v_gene: TRBV7-9; j_gene: TRBJ2-5; CDR3aa: CASSRTTGQETQYF
v_gene: TRBV12-5; j_gene: TRBJ2-1; CDR3aa: CASGLETTGTHYNEQFF
v_gene: TRBV9; j_gene: TRBJ2-5; CDR3aa: CASSVEGEPETQYF
v_gene: TRBV19; j_gene: TRBJ2-4; CDR3aa: CASSMGGKNIQYF
v_gene: TRBV7-9; j_gene: TRBJ2-7; CDR3aa: CASSHLAYEQYF
v_gene: TRBV4-3; j_gene: TRBJ2-3; CDR3aa: CASSQDFLAADTQYF
v_gene: TRBV29-1; j_gene: TRBJ1-2; CDR3aa: CSVEKTAGYTF
v_gene: TRBV2; j_gene: TRBJ2-5; CDR3aa: CASLGRAETQYF
v_gene: TRBV13; j_gene: TRBJ1-5; CDR3aa: CASSLGAGSNQPQHF